What follows are 30 T cell receptor beta chains derived from one specimen sequenced in a study of blood T cell repertoires in COVID-19. Using immunoSEQ multiplex PCR, the repertoire was profiled, and TCRdb retains in-frame clones only, with some absent. The data contain over 10,000 clones, 88% of them singletons. The source material was peripheral blood. The receptor source for this set is a human donor in a cohort sampled during active COVID-19.

This clone has only a few counts. This rearrangement joins TRBV9 to TRBJ1-2; 8 nucleotides match TRBD1. The CDR3 is 15 amino acids. Germline V lookup: CDR1 SGDLS, CDR2 YYNGEE. Trimming removed 4 bases from V and 7 bases from J; junction bases left unmatched: 12. CDR3 bases: TGTGCCAGCAGCTACCTATTACAGGGGGGAGGTGGCTACACCTTC. Protein sequence: CASSYLLQGGGGYTF.

This clone was recorded once. V usage is TRBV3-1 (or the pseudogene TRBV3-2) and J usage is TRBJ1-2, with TRBD1 matching over 8 bases. V dropped 2 bases and J dropped 7; count of bases not matched to a gene: 9. CDR1 is LGHDT, CDR2 YNNKEL, per germline (reference sequence). The CDR3 sequence is 15 residues long. CDR3 sequence reads: CASSQRAQGGSGYTF. The CDR3, as DNA: TGTGCCAGCAGCCAAAGGGCACAGGGGGGATCTGGCTACACCTTC.

This clone came up a few times. The rearrangement links TRBV29-1 to TRBJ1-5; the D gene is possibly TRBD1 (5 bases). This CDR3 contains 13 residues. V was clipped by 0 bases and J by 6 bases, with 9 bases between them. Germline V gives CDR1 SQVTM, CDR2 ANQGSEA. CDR3 loop: CSVEEGVGQPQHF. The CDR3 nucleotides are TGCAGCGTTGAAGAAGGGGTTGGTCAGCCCCAGCATTTT.

The rearrangement uses TRBV12-3 or TRBV12-4 and TRBJ1-1; D is unresolved. V lost 6 bases and J 10 bases, leaving 18 bases between the germline ends. The CDR3 runs 13 residues. CDR3 protein: CASSNHPRELAFF. In DNA form, the CDR3 reads TGTGCCAGCAGCAACCATCCGAGGGAGTTAGCTTTCTTT.

The chain uses TRBV6-5 and TRBJ1-1; maybe TRBD1 (5 bases). V lost 0 bases to trimming and J lost 5 bases, with 16 bases between them. This CDR3 has 16 amino acids. Per germline, CDR1 MNHEY and CDR2 SVGAGI. This CDR3 reads CASSYSWGFELTEAFF. DNA for the CDR3: TGTGCCAGCAGTTACTCCTGGGGCTTTGAGTTGACTGAAGCTTTCTTT.

The chain carries TRBV10-3 and TRBJ2-7, with TRBD1 matching 7 bases. Germline lookup yields CDR1 ENHRY and CDR2 SYGVKD. Germline trimming cut 2 bases from V and 3 bases from J; bases unmatched to any gene: 7. The CDR3 runs to 15 residues. Here the CDR3 DNA reads TGTGCCATCAGTGAGAACAGGGACAGTTACTACGAGCAGTACTTC. Encoded protein: CAISENRDSYYEQYF.

This chain connects TRBV19 to TRBJ2-3; TRBD1 matches 10 bases. The CDR3 loop spans 14 amino acids. J was trimmed by 7 bases and V by 4 bases; bases with no gene match: 5. Germline V gives CDR1 LNHDA, CDR2 SQIVND (reference sequence). The CDR3 loop is CASSTDRGRNTQYF. CDR3 in DNA: TGTGCCAGTAGTACTGACAGGGGGCGGAATACGCAGTATTTT.

This chain uses TRBV7-6 with TRBJ2-7; TRBD2 aligns across 8 bases. Per the germline V gene, CDR1 is SGHVS and CDR2 is FNYEAQ. The ends lost 3 bases at V and 6 bases at J; junction bases unmatched: 7. The CDR3 is 14 residues long. The CDR3 nucleotides are TGTGCCAGCAGCTTGGAGCGGGAGAGTCGCGAGCAGTACTTC. Amino acid sequence: CASSLERESREQYF.

This rearrangement joins TRBV10-3 to TRBJ1-6; a possible D gene is TRBD1 (5 bases). Germline CDR1 is ENHRY and CDR2 is SYGVKD. The CDR3 runs 17 residues. Trimming took off 3 bases at V and 7 bases at J, with 19 bases between the two ends. CDR3 DNA sequence: TGTGCCATCAGTGAAACCCCCGGACAAGCTAGGAATTCACCCCTCCACTTT. This encodes CAISETPGQARNSPLHF.

V is TRBV5-1 and J is TRBJ1-5; 11 bases match TRBD1. Germline assignment: CDR1 SGHRS and CDR2 YFSETQ. The CDR3 covers 15 residues. J gave up 6 bases and V 3 bases, and 5 bases lay outside the gene matches. The CDR3, as DNA: TGCGCCAGCAGCTCGGGGACAGGGGGGGGTCAGCCCCAGCATTTT. This gives the protein CASSSGTGGGQPQHF.

The rearrangement uses TRBV2 and TRBJ1-1; TRBD1 is a possible D gene (6 bases). In germline, CDR1 is SNHLY, CDR2 FYNNEI. Between the trimmed V and J ends, which lost 3 bases and 1 base, there was a span of 12 bases. CDR3 length equals 15 residues. The CDR3 nucleotides read TGTGCCAGCAGTGATTCACCGGGACAGAACACTGAAGCTTTCTTT. Translated, it gives CASSDSPGQNTEAFF. The variable domain in full, with the rest retrieved from reference TRBV2 and TRBJ1-1, is EPEVTQTPSHQVTQMGQEVILRCVPISNHLYFYWYRQILGQKVEFLVSFYNNEISEKSEIFDDQFSVERPDGSNFTLKIRSTKLEDSAMYFCASSDSPGQNTEAFFGQGTRLTVV.

This clone was recorded once. The V call is TRBV5-1, the J call TRBJ1-5; weak D call: TRBD1 (6 bases). The V and J ends lost 1 base and 6 bases respectively, with 17 bases between them. Looked up from germline, CDR1 is SGHRS and CDR2 is YFSETQ. The CDR3 loop spans 16 amino acids. The CDR3 DNA is TGCGCCAGCAGCTTGTCGGGACACGATTTGGGTCAGCCCCAGCATTTT. It yields the protein CASSLSGHDLGQPQHF.

J is TRBJ2-5 and V is TRBV7-6; D possibly corresponds to TRBD1 (5 bases). The V and J ends lost 5 bases and 3 bases respectively, with 10 bases between them. CDR1 and CDR2 from the germline V gene are SGHVS and FNYEAQ. The length of the CDR3 is 13 residues. CDR3 sequence: CASSIRQKETQYF. CDR3 coding DNA: TGTGCCAGCAGCATCAGACAGAAAGAGACCCAGTACTTC.

J is TRBJ2-5 and V is TRBV4-1, with D perhaps TRBD1 (5 bases). Germline CDR1 and CDR2: MGHRA and YSYEKL. Trimming left V 4 bases short and J 4 bases short, with 13 bases between. This CDR3 region has 14 residues. The CDR3: CASSRGPQGETQYF. CDR3 sequence (DNA): TGCGCCAGCAGCCGAGGACCCCAGGGAGAGACCCAGTACTTC.

This chain joins TRBV10-3 and TRBJ1-1; no firm D call. The germline V and J ends were trimmed by 2 bases and 3 bases, with 13 bases remaining between them. Per germline, CDR1 ENHRY and CDR2 SYGVKD. The CDR3 contains 15 residues. The CDR3 region is CAISEPDGVDTEAFF. The CDR3 DNA sequence: TGTGCCATCAGTGAGCCCGACGGGGTAGACACTGAAGCTTTCTTT.

V and J are TRBV7-9 and TRBJ1-2, with a weak D call TRBD1 (5 bases). The CDR3 length is 13 residues. V shed 6 bases and J shed 5 bases, with 13 bases lying between them. Per germline, CDR1 SEHNR and CDR2 FQNEAQ (reference sequence). The CDR3: CASSQGVMYGYTF. CDR3 DNA sequence: TGTGCCAGCAGTCAAGGGGTGATGTATGGCTACACCTTC.

V is TRBV5-1 and J is TRBJ2-2, with 9 bases fitting TRBD1. J gave up 0 bases and V 2 bases, and 2 bases lay outside the gene matches. Looked up from germline, CDR1 is SGHRS and CDR2 is YFSETQ. The CDR3 contains 16 residues. The CDR3 protein is CASSFRTGANTGELFF. The CDR3 DNA reads TGCGCCAGCAGCTTTAGGACAGGGGCGAACACCGGGGAGCTGTTTTTT.

This clone was counted once. J is TRBJ2-7 and V is TRBV6-2 or TRBV6-3; TRBD1 is a possible D gene (6 bases). Trimming removed 7 bases at V and 2 bases at J, with 21 bases between. This CDR3 region has 16 residues. Germline loops: CDR1 MNHEY, CDR2 SVGEGT. The CDR3 coding sequence is TGTGCCAGCACCCCGCTTGGGCAGGGGAAGGCCTACGAGCAGTACTTC. Its translation is CASTPLGQGKAYEQYF.

J is TRBJ1-5 and V is TRBV30; 7 bases match TRBD1. Per the germline V gene, CDR1 is GTSNPN and CDR2 is SVGIG (reference sequence). There are 13 residues in the CDR3. Losses at the gene ends were 3 bases for V and 6 bases for J; bases not matched to a gene: 5. The chain's CDR3 is CAWSRRDSQPQHF. The DNA of the CDR3 is TGTGCCTGGAGCCGCAGGGACAGTCAGCCCCAGCATTTT.

CDR3 in amino acids: CASSLAGGNTEAFF. In DNA form, the CDR3 reads TGTGCCAGCAGCTTAGCAGGGGGGAACACTGAAGCTTTCTTT. The chain recombines TRBV7-2 with TRBJ1-1; tentative D call: TRBD1 (6 bases). Germline values: CDR1 SGHTA, CDR2 FQGNSA. This CDR3 comprises 14 residues. V shed 0 bases and J shed 1 base, with 6 bases lying between them.

The chain is built from TRBV7-2 and TRBJ2-3; D gene unclear. CDR1 and CDR2 (germline): SGHTA, FQGNSA. Trimming removed 0 bases from V and 0 bases from J, with 13 bases in between. The CDR3 extends over 17 amino acids. The CDR3 sequence is CASSLALSLPSTDTQYF. In nucleotides, the CDR3 is TGTGCCAGCAGCTTAGCGTTGTCGCTACCAAGCACAGATACGCAGTATTTT.

The V gene is TRBV4-1, the J gene TRBJ1-1; maybe TRBD1 (5 bases). The CDR3 is 17 residues long. Germline CDR1 MGHRA, CDR2 YSYEKL. Deletions cut 0 bases from V and 5 bases from J, with 19 bases between. The CDR3 here is CASSQDLRAAVGTEAFF. The CDR3 nucleotides are TGCGCCAGCAGCCAAGATCTCAGGGCCGCCGTAGGGACTGAAGCTTTCTTT.

This chain connects TRBV7-2 to TRBJ2-1, with 9 positions matching TRBD2. Germline-derived CDR1 and CDR2 are SGHTA and FQGNSA. The CDR3 runs to 13 residues. The J segment lost 13 bases and the V segment lost 2 bases, leaving 6 bases of the junction unmatched. The CDR3 spells CASSLSLRGGQFF. CDR3 nucleotides: TGTGCCAGCAGCTTATCCCTGCGGGGGGGCCAGTTCTTC.

The rearrangement links TRBV5-6 to TRBJ2-5, with 16 nucleotides matching TRBD2. The CDR3 contains 18 residues. CDR1 is SGHDT and CDR2 is YYEEEE in the germline V gene. Trimming at V came to 1 base and at J to 2 bases, leaving 5 bases not matched to a gene. The CDR3, as DNA: TGTGCCAGCAGCTTGTACGGGACTAGCGGGGGGGCACAAGAGACCCAGTACTTC. Translating gives CASSLYGTSGGAQETQYF. The full variable domain, in which reference TRBV5-6 and TRBJ2-5 provide the parts outside the CDR3, is DAGVTQSPTHLIKTRGQQVTLRCSPKSGHDTVSWYQQALGQGPQFIFQYYEEEERQRGNFPDRFSGHQFPNYSSELNVNALLLGDSALYLCASSLYGTSGGAQETQYFGPGTRLLVL.

The gene calls are TRBV28 and TRBJ2-5; 12 bases line up with TRBD2. Germline V gene lookup returns CDR1 MDHEN and CDR2 SYDVKM. The CDR3 extends over 15 amino acids. V shed 6 bases and J 5 bases; nucleotides not matched to a gene: 7. CDR3 nucleotide sequence: TGTGCCAGCAGCCCTGGACTAGCGGGGAGTGAGACCCAGTACTTC. Residues: CASSPGLAGSETQYF.

The gene calls are TRBV9 and TRBJ2-5; 8 bases agree with TRBD2. Germline assignment: CDR1 SGDLS and CDR2 YYNGEE. V lost 4 bases and J lost 4; bases outside the gene matches: 9. This CDR3 region has 15 residues. This chain's CDR3 is CASSINTGTRETQYF. The DNA for the CDR3 is TGTGCCAGCAGCATAAACACAGGGACTAGAGAGACCCAGTACTTC. The full variable domain, its missing parts supplied by reference TRBV9 and TRBJ2-5, is DSGVTQTPKHLITATGQRVTLRCSPRSGDLSVYWYQQSLDQGLQFLIQYYNGEERAKGNILERFSAQQFPDLHSELNLSSLELGDSALYFCASSINTGTRETQYFGPGTRLLVL.

The rearrangement joins TRBV12-5 to TRBJ2-1; the D gene is possibly TRBD2 (6 bases). In germline, CDR1 is LGHNT, CDR2 FRNRAP. This CDR3 has 13 amino acids. Trimming stripped 3 bases from V and 6 bases from J, with 9 bases between. CDR3 residues: CASGFLGGNEQFF. As DNA, the CDR3 is TGTGCTAGTGGTTTTCTGGGGGGCAATGAGCAGTTCTTC.

A single count supports this clone. V gene TRBV3-1 (or the pseudogene TRBV3-2) combines with J gene TRBJ2-5; TRBD2 aligns across 12 bases. Germline values: CDR1 LGHDT, CDR2 YNNKEL (reference sequence). The CDR3 loop spans 14 amino acids. Losses at the gene ends were 9 bases for V and 0 bases for J; bases not matched to a gene: 2. CDR3 nucleotides: TGTGCCAGTACTAGCGGGGGGTACCAAGAGACCCAGTACTTC. Amino acid sequence: CASTSGGYQETQYF.

The J gene is TRBJ2-7, the V gene TRBV5-1, with D possibly TRBD1 on 6 matching bases. Germline V gene lookup returns CDR1 SGHRS and CDR2 YFSETQ. This CDR3 is 14 amino acids long. V lost 0 bases to trimming and J lost 5 bases, with 12 bases between them. CDR3 loop: CASSLETGIDEQYF. DNA for the CDR3: TGCGCCAGCAGCTTGGAGACAGGTATCGACGAGCAGTACTTC. The full variable domain, with the rest looked up from reference TRBV5-1 and TRBJ2-7, is KAGVTQTPRYLIKTRGQQVTLSCSPISGHRSVSWYQQTPGQGLQFLFEYFSETQRNKGNFPGRFSGRQFSNSRSEMNVSTLELGDSALYLCASSLETGIDEQYFGPGTRLTVT.

This chain uses TRBV19 with TRBJ2-1; TRBD2 aligns across 7 bases. V shed 5 bases, J shed 3 bases, and the junction held 16 bases outside the gene matches. The CDR3 loop spans 18 amino acids. Germline values: CDR1 LNHDA, CDR2 SQIVND (reference sequence). CDR3 nucleotides: TGTGCCAGTAGTCTCCGGCGGGTGGGAGCGGGAAACTACAATGAGCAGTTCTTC. Amino acids: CASSLRRVGAGNYNEQFF.